A single sample gave rise to the 10 T cell receptor beta chains below, sequenced in a study of blood T cell repertoires in COVID-19. Measured with immunoSEQ multiplex PCR; TCRdb has only the in-frame clones, and not every one. The sample records hundreds of thousands of clones, around nine tenths being singletons. Sequencing was performed on PBMCs or T cells enriched from blood (not recorded which). The receptors here all came from a woman aged 50 to 65 who had recovered from COVID-19.

V usage is TRBV7-2 and J usage is TRBJ1-5, with D possibly being TRBD1 (5 bases). CDR1 is SGHTA, CDR2 FQGNSA, per germline. The CDR3 has 13 residues. The V end lost 1 base, the J end lost 7 bases, and 8 bases lay between the germline ends. The chain's CDR3 is CASSLDGGQPQHF. The CDR3 nucleotides are TGTGCCAGCAGCTTAGATGGGGGGCAGCCCCAGCATTTT.

The J gene is TRBJ2-5, the V gene TRBV11-2, with 9 bases aligning to TRBD2. V dropped 1 base and J dropped 2; count of bases not matched to a gene: 5. The CDR3 covers 16 residues. CDR1 SGHAT and CDR2 FQNNGV come from the germline V gene. This chain's CDR3 is CASSLGAGGGQETQYF. Written as DNA, the CDR3 is TGTGCCAGCAGCTTAGGCGCGGGAGGGGGACAAGAGACCCAGTACTTC.

The J gene is TRBJ2-5, the V gene TRBV25-1, with D perhaps matching TRBD1 (6 bases). Between the trimmed V and J ends, which lost 4 bases and 2 bases, there was a span of 11 bases. This CDR3 has 14 amino acids. CDR1 and CDR2 (germline): MGHDK, SYGVNS. CDR3 nucleotide sequence: TGTGCCAGCAGTGGTTTGCAGGGGCAAGAGACCCAGTACTTC. Residues: CASSGLQGQETQYF.

The chain carries TRBV21-1 and TRBJ2-7; the D call in the table, TRBD2, was not verified against the DNA. TRBV21-1 is tagged as a pseudogene. The CDR3 is made up of 16 amino acids. In DNA form, the CDR3 reads TGTGCCAGCAGCACCCCGCGCGAGCGGGAGCCCCACGAGCAGTACTTC. Its translation is CASSTPREREPHEQYF.

The J gene is TRBJ1-5, the V gene TRBV19; no reliable D call. V was cut by 10 bases and J by 2 bases, with 12 bases left in between. Germline-derived CDR1 and CDR2 are LNHDA and SQIVND (reference sequence). This CDR3 has 13 amino acids. CDR3 amino acids: CATSSSGNQPQHF. Written as DNA, the CDR3 is TGTGCCACTAGCTCCTCTGGCAATCAGCCCCAGCATTTT. The full variable domain, with the rest looked up from reference TRBV19 and TRBJ1-5, is DGGITQSPKYLFRKEGQNVTLSCEQNLNHDAMYWYRQDPGQGLRLIYYSQIVNDFQKGDIAEGYSVSREKKESFPLTVTSAQKNPTAFYLCATSSSGNQPQHFGDGTRLSIL.

The chain combines TRBV28 with TRBJ1-5; D gene uncertain. The CDR3 sequence is 14 residues long. Germline values: CDR1 MDHEN, CDR2 SYDVKM. Trimming removed 2 bases at V and 0 bases at J, with 5 bases between. The CDR3 region has the DNA TGTGCCAGCAGTTTAGGCACTAGCAATCAGCCCCAGCATTTT. Amino acid sequence: CASSLGTSNQPQHF.

The chain links TRBV11-2 to TRBJ1-2; 8 bases match TRBD1. Germline CDR1 and CDR2: SGHAT and FQNNGV. J lost 4 bases, V lost 5 bases, and 3 bases had no gene match. The CDR3 is 13 amino acids. CDR3 bases: TGTGCCAGCAGCCGCGGACAGGGCTATGGCTACACCTTC. Protein sequence: CASSRGQGYGYTF.

The gene calls are TRBV4-1 and TRBJ2-3, with TRBD1 matching over 8 bases. Germline CDR1 reads MGHRA; CDR2 reads YSYEKL. The trim removed 4 bases at V and 2 bases at J, leaving 8 bases unmatched. The CDR3 has 16 amino acids. The CDR3 DNA reads TGCGCCAGCAGCCGTAATACAGGGGGATACACAGATACGCAGTATTTT. Encoded protein: CASSRNTGGYTDTQYF.

The V and J genes are TRBV27 and TRBJ2-1; TRBD1 agrees at 10 bases. CDR1 and CDR2 from the germline V gene are MNHEY and SMNVEV (reference sequence). The CDR3 has 14 amino acids. The trim removed 9 bases at V and 9 bases at J, leaving 11 bases unmatched. CDR3: CASRKGQGYGEQFF. CDR3 DNA sequence: TGTGCCAGTCGCAAGGGACAGGGGTACGGTGAGCAGTTCTTC.

The rearrangement uses TRBV7-3 and TRBJ1-1; 7 nucleotides match TRBD1. This CDR3 contains 14 residues. Trimming took 5 bases from V and 1 from J; bases not matched to a gene: 4. CDR1 is SGHTA and CDR2 is FQGTGA in the germline V gene. In DNA form, the CDR3 reads TGTGCCAGCAGCCCCTCAGGGGGGAACACTGAAGCTTTCTTT. Encoded protein: CASSPSGGNTEAFF.